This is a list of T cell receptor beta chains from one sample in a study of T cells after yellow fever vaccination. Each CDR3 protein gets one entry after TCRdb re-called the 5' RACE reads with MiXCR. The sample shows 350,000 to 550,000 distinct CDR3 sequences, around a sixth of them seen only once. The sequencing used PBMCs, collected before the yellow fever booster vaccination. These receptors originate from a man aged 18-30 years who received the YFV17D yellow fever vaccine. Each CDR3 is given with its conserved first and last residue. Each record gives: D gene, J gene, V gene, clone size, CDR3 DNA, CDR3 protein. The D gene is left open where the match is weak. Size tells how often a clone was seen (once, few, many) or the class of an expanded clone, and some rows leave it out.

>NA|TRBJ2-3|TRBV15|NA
TGTGCCACCAGCAGACGGCCCACAGATACGCAGTATTTT
CATSRRPTDTQYF
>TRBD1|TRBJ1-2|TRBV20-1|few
TGCAGTGCGGGACCGGGACAGGAATCTAACTATGGCTACACCTTC
CSAGPGQESNYGYTF
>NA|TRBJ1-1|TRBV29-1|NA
TGCAGCGTTGTGGGCGGGGGTGAAGCTTTCTTT
CSVVGGGEAFF
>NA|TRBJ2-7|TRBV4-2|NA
TGTGCCAGCAGCCCGGCTGGTGGGAACTACGAGCAGTACTTC
CASSPAGGNYEQYF
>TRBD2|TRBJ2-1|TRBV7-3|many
TGTGCCAGCAGCTTACATAGCGGACTAGCGGGGACGGGTGAGCAGTTCTTC
CASSLHSGLAGTGEQFF
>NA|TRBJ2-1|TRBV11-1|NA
TGTGCCAGCAGCTTGGACCCGGATGAGCAGTTCTTC
CASSLDPDEQFF
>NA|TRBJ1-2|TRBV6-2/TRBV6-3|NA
TGTGCCAGCAGCAACCCCCTCCGGGACGGCCGTAATAACTATGGCTACACCTTC
CASSNPLRDGRNNYGYTF
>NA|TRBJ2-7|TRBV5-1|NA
TGCGCCAGCAGCTTGGGGCAGGGAGACCCCGACTACGAGCAGTACTTC
CASSLGQGDPDYEQYF
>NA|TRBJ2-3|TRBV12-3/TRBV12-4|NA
TGTGCCAGCAGTAAGAACCTTGATACGCAGTATTTT
CASSKNLDTQYF
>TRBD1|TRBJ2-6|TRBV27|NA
TGTGCATCGGGACAGGGCCTTTCTGGGGCCAACGTCCTGACTTTC
CASGQGLSGANVLTF
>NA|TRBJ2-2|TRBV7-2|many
TGTGCCAGCAGCTTACAGTCCGGGGGGAACACCGGGGAGCTGTTTTTT
CASSLQSGGNTGELFF
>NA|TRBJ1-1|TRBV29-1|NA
TGCAGTGGGGGGCTAACGGACAGTGAAGCTTTCTTT
CSGGLTDSEAFF
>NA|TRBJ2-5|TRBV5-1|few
TGCGCCAGCACCCAAAACGGAGGCCTAGAGACCCAGTACTTC
CASTQNGGLETQYF
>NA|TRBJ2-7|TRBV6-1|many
TGTGCCAGCAGTGCTCAAGGGAACGAGCAGTACTTC
CASSAQGNEQYF
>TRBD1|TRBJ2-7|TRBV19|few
TGTGCCAGTAGTACGTGGGACAGGAACCCCTACGAGCAGTACTTC
CASSTWDRNPYEQYF
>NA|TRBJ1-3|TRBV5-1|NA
TGCGCCAGCAGCACCCCAGCGGGAAACACCATATATTTT
CASSTPAGNTIYF
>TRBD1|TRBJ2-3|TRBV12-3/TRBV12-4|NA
TGTGCCAGCAGTCCAATGACAGGGACCACAGATACGCAGTATTTT
CASSPMTGTTDTQYF
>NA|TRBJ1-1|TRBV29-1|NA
TGCAGCGTCGCAACAGGGAGCACTGAAGCTTTCTTT
CSVATGSTEAFF
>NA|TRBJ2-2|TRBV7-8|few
TGTGCCAGCAGCCCACCTTCGGGAAGGGAGCTGTTTTTT
CASSPPSGRELFF
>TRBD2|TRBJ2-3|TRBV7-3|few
TGTGCCAGCAGCCTGGCTAGCGGGGGGCTTGGAGATACGCAGTATTTT
CASSLASGGLGDTQYF
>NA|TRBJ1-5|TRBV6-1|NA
TGTGCCAGCAGTGTCCTTAAAGGTCAGCCCCAGCATTTT
CASSVLKGQPQHF
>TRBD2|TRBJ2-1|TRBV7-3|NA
TGTGCCAGCAGCTTAAAGCCCGGGGGGGAGTACAATGAGCAGTTCTTC
CASSLKPGGEYNEQFF
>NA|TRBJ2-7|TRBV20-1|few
TGCAGTGCTAGAGTCCCCTCAACCGGGACTTCCTACGAGCAGTACTTC
CSARVPSTGTSYEQYF
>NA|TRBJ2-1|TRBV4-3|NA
TGCGCCAGCAGCCAAGCTGACGGCTCCTACAATGAGCAGTTCTTC
CASSQADGSYNEQFF
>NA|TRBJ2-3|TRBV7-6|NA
TGTGCCAGCAGCCCCGCCCCCCAGCGCCCAGGGGATACGCAGTATTTT
CASSPAPQRPGDTQYF
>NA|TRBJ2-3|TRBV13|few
TGTGCCAGCAGCTCCCGCCCGGAGGGGGCTCACACAGATACGCAGTATTTT
CASSSRPEGAHTDTQYF
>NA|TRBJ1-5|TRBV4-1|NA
TGCGCCAGCAGCCAACTCAGGGGTGAGCCCCAGCATTTT
CASSQLRGEPQHF
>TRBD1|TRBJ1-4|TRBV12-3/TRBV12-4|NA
TGTGCCAGCAGCCGAGACAGGGGACTGTTTTTT
CASSRDRGLFF
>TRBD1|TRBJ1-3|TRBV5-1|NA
TGCGCCAGCAGCCCGGGACAGGATGGAACTGGAAACACCATATATTTT
CASSPGQDGTGNTIYF
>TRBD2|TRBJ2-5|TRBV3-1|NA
TGTGCCAGCAGCCAGTCGGGACTAGCGGCTCAAGAGACCCAGTACTTC
CASSQSGLAAQETQYF